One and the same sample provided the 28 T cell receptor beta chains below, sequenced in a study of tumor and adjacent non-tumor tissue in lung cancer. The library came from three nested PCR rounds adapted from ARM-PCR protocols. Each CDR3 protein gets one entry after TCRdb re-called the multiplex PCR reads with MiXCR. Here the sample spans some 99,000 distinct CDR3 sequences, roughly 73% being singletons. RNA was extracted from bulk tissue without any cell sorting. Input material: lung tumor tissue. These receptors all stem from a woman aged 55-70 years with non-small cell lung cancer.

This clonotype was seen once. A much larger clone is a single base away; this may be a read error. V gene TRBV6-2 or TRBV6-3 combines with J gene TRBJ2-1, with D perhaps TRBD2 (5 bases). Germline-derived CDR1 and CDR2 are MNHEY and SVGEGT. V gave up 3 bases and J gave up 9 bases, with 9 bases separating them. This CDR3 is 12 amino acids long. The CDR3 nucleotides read TGTGCCAGCAGTTATATTGGACTTGAGCAGTTCTTC. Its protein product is CASSYIGLEQFF.

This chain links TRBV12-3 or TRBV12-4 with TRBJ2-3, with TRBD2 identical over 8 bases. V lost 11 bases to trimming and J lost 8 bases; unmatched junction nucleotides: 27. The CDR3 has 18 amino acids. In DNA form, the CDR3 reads TGTGCCTGTAGTCCTCGACAGACAAGCGGGAGTAGACAAGTTACGCAGTATTTT. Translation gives CACSPRQTSGSRQVTQYF.

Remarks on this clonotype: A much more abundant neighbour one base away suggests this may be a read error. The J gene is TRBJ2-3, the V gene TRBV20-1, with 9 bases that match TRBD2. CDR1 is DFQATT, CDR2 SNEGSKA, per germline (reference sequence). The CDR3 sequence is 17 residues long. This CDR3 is CRARGTPSGTSTDTQYF. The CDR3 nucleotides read TGCAGAGCTAGGGGAACCCCTAGCGGGACTAGCACAGATACGCAGTATTTT.

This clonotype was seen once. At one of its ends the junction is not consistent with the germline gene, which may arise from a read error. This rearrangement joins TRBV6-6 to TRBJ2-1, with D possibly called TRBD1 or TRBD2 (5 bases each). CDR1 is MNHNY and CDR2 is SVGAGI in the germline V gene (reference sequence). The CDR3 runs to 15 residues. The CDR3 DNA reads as TGTGCCAGCAATCAAGGGGACGGATTCTACAGTGAGCAGTTCTTC. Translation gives CASNQGDGFYSEQFF.

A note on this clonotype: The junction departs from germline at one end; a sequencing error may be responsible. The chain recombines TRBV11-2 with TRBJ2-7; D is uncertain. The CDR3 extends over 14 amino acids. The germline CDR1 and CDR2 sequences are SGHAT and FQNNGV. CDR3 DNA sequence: TGTGCCTGCAGCCCAACCGTAGTTTCCTACGAGCAGTACTTC. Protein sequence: CACSPTVVSYEQYF.

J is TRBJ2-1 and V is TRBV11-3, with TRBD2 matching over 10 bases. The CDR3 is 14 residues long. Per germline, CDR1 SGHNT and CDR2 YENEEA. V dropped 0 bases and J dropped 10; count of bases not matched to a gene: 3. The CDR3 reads CASSLELTSGEQFF. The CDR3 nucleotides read TGTGCCAGCAGCTTAGAGTTGACTAGCGGGGAGCAGTTCTTC.

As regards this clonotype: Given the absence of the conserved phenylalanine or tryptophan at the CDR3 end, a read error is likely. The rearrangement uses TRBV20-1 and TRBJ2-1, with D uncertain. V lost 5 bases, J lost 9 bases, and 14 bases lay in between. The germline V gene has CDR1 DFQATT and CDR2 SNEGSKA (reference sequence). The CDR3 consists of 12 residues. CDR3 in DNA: TGCAGTGCTCTTAGTATTTGTGGTGAGCAGTTCCTC. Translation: CSALSICGEQFL.

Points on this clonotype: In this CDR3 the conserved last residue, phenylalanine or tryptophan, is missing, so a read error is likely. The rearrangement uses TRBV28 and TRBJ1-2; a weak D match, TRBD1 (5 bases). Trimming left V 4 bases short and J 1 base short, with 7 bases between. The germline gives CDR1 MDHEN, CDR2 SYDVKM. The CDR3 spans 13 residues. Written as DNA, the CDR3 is TGTGCCAGCAGTTCAGGGTATAACTATGGCTACACCTTA. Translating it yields CASSSGYNYGYTL.

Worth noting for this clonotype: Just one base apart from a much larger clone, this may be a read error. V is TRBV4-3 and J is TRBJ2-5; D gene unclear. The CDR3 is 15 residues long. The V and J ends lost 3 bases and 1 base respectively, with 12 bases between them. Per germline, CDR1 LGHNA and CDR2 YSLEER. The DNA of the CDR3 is TGCGCCAGCAGCCATGAATGGGTGGGCCAAGAGACCCAGTACTTC. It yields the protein CASSHEWVGQETQYF.

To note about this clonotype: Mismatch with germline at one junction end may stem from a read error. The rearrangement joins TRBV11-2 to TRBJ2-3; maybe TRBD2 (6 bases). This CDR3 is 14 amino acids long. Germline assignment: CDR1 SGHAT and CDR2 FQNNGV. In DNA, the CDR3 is TGTGCTAGCAGCCCGAGGTCTAGCGTAGATACGCAGTATTTT. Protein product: CASSPRSSVDTQYF. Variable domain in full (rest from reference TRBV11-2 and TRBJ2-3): EAGVAQSPRYKIIEKRQSVAFWCNPISGHATLYWYQQILGQGPKLLIQFQNNGVVDDSQLPKDRFSAERLKGVDSTLKIQPAKLEDSAVYLCASSPRSSVDTQYFGPGTRLTVL.

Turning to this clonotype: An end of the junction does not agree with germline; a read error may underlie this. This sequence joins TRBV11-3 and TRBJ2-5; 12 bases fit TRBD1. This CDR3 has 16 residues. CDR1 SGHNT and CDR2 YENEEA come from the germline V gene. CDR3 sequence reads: CAGSSDGTGGLEAQYF. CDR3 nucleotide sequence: TGTGCCGGCAGCTCCGACGGGACAGGGGGCTTAGAGGCCCAGTATTTC.

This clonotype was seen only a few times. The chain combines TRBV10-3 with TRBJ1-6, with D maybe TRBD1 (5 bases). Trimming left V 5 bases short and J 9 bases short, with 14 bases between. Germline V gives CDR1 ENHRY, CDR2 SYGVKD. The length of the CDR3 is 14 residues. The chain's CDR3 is CAISTDIEGSPLHF. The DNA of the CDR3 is TGTGCCATCAGTACGGACATTGAGGGTTCACCCCTCCACTTT.

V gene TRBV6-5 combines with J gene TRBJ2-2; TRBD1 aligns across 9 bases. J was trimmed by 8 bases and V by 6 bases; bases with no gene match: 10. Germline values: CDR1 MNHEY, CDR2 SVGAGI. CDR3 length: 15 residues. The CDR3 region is CASRRDRAGTGELFF. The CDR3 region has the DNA TGTGCCAGCAGGAGGGACAGGGCAGGCACTGGGGAGCTGTTTTTT.

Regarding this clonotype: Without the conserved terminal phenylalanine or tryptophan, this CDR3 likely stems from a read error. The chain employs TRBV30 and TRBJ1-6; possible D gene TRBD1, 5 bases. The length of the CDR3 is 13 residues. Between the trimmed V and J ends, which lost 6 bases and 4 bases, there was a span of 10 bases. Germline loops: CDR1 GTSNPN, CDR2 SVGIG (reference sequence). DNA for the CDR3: TGTGCCTGTATAGGGGAATATAATTCACCCCTCCACTTA. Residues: CACIGEYNSPLHL.

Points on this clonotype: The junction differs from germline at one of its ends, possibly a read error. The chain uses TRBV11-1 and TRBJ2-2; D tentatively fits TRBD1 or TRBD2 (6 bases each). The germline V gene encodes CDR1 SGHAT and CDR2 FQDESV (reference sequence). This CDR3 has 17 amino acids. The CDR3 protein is CTSSPRLGGESTGELFF. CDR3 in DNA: TGTACCAGTAGCCCGCGACTAGGGGGAGAATCCACCGGGGAGCTGTTTTTT.

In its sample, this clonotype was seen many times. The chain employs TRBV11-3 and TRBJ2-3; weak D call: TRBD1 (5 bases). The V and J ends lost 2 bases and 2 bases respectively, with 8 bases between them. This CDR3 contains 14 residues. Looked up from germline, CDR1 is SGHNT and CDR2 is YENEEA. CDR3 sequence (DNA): TGTGCCAGCAGCTTAACAGGAGACACAGATACGCAGTATTTT. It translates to CASSLTGDTDTQYF. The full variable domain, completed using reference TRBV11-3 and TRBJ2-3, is EAGVVQSPRYKIIEKKQPVAFWCNPISGHNTLYWYLQNLGQGPELLIRYENEEAVDDSQLPKDRFSAERLKGVDSTLKIQPAELGDSAVYLCASSLTGDTDTQYFGPGTRLTVL.

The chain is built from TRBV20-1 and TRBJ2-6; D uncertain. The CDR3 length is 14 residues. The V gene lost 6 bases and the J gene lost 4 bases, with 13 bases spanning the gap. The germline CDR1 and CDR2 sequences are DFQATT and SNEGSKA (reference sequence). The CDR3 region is CSAPKVTGANVLTF. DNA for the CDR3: TGCAGTGCGCCCAAGGTAACCGGGGCCAACGTCCTGACTTTC.

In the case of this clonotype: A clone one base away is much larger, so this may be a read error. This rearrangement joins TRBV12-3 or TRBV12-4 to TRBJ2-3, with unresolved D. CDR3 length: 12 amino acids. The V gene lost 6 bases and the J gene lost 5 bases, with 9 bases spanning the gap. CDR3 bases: TGTGCCAGCAGATCCGACGTAGATACGCAGTATTTT. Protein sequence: CASRSDVDTQYF.

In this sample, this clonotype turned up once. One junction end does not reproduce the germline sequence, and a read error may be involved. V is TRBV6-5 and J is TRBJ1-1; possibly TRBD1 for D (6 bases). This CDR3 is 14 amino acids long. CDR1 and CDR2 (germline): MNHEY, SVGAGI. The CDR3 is CARSKTGCNTEAFF. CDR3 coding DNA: TGTGCCAGGAGCAAAACAGGGTGTAACACTGAAGCTTTCTTC.

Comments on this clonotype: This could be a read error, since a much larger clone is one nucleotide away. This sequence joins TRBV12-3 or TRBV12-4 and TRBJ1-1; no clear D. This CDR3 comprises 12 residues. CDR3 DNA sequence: TGTGCCAGCAGTACACGTTACACTGAAGATTTCTTT. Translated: CASSTRYTEDFF.

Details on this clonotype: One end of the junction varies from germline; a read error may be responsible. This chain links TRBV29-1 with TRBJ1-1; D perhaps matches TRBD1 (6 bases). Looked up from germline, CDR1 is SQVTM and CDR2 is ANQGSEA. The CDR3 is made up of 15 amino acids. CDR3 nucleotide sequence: TGCAGCGCCACGAAAGAACAGGGAGTTAACAGTGAAGCTTTCTTT. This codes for CSATKEQGVNSEAFF.

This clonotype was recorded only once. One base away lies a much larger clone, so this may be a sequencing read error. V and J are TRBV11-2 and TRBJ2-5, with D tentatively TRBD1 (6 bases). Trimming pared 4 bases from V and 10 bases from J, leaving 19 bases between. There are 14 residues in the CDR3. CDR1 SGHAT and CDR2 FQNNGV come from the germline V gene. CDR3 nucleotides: TGTGCCAGCAGCTCGCCAGGACAGACGAGCCACCAGTACTTC. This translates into CASSSPGQTSHQYF.

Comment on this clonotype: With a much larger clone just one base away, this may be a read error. CDR3 amino acids: CASTWDLCTEAFF. The CDR3 coding sequence is TGTGCCAGCACCTGGGATCTATGCACTGAAGCTTTCTTT. The chain has TRBV4-2 and TRBJ1-1; D gene uncertain. CDR1 is LGHNA and CDR2 is YNFKEQ in the germline V gene. The CDR3 is made up of 13 amino acids. V was shortened by 7 bases and J by 4 bases, with 13 bases between the two germline ends.

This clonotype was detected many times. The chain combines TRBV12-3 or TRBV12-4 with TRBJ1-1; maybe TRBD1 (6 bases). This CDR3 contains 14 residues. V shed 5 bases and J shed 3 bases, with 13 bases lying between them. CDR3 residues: CASSVNRVDTEAFF. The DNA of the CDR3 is TGTGCCAGCAGTGTGAACAGGGTGGACACTGAAGCTTTCTTT.

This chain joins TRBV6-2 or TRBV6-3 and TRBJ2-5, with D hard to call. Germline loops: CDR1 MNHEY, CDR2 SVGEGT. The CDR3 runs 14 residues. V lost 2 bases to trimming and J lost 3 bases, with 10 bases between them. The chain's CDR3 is CASSYPETEETQYF. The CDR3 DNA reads TGTGCCAGCAGTTACCCAGAGACGGAAGAGACCCAGTACTTC.

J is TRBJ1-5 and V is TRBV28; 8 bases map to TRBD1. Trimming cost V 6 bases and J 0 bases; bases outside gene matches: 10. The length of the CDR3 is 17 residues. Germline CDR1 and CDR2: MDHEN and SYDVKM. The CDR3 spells CASRAEGTGRSNQPQHF. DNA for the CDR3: TGTGCCAGCAGGGCTGAGGGGACAGGACGTAGCAATCAGCCCCAGCATTTT.

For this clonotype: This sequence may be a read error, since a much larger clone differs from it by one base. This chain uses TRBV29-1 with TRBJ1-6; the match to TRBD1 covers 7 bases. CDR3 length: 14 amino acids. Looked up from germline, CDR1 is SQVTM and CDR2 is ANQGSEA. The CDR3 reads CSVEGRQGNSPLHF. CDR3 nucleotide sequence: TGCAGCGTGGAAGGGAGACAGGGTAATTCACCCCTCCACTTT.

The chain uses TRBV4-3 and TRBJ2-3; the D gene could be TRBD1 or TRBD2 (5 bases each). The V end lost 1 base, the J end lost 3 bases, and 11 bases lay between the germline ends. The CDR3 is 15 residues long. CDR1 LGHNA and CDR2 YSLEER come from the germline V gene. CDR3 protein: CASSQVVGVTDTQYF. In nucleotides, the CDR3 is TGCGCCAGCAGCCAAGTGGTGGGGGTGACAGATACGCAGTATTTT.